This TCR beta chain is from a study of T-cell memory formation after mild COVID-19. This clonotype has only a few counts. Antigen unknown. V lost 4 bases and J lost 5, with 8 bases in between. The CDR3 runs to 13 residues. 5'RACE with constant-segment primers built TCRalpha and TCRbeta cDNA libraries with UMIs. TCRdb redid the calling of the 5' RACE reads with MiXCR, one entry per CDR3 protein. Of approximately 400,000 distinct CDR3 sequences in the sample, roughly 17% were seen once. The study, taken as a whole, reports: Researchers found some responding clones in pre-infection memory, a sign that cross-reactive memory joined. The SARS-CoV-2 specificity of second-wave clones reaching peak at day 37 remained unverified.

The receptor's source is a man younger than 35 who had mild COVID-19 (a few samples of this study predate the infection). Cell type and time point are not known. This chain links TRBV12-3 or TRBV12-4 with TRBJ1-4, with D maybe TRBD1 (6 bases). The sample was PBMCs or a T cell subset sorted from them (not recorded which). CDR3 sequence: CASSWDINEKLFF. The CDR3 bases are TGTGCCAGCAGTTGGGACATAAATGAAAAACTGTTTTTT.